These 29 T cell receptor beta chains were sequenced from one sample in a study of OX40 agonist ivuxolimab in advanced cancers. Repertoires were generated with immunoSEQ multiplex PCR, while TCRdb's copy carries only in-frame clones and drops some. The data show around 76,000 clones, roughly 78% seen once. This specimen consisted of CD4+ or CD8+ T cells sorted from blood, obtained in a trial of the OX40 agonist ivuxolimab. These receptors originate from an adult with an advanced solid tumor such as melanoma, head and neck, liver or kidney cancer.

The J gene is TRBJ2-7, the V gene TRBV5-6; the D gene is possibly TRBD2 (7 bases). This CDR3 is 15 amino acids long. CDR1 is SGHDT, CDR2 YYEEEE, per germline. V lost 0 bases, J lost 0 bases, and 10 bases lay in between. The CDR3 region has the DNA TGTGCCAGCAGCTTGGATGCGGGGGCCTCCTACGAGCAGTACTTC. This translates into CASSLDAGASYEQYF.

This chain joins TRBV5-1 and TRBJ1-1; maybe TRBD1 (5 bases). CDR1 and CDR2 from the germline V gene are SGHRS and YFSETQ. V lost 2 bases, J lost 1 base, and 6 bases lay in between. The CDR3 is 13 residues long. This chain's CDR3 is CASSFQGNTEAFF. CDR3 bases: TGCGCCAGCAGCTTTCAGGGGAACACTGAAGCTTTCTTT.

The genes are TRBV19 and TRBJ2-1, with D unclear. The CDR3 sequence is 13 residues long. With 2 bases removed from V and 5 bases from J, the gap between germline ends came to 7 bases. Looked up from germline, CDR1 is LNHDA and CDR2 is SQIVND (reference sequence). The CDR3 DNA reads TGTGCCAGTAGTATATTCACCAACAATGAGCAGTTCTTC. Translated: CASSIFTNNEQFF.

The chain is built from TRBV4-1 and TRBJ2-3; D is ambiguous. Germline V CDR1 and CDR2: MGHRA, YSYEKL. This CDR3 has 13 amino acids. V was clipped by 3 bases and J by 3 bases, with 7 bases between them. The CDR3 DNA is TGCGCCAGCAGCCACCCGAGGACAGATACGCAGTATTTT. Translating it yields CASSHPRTDTQYF.

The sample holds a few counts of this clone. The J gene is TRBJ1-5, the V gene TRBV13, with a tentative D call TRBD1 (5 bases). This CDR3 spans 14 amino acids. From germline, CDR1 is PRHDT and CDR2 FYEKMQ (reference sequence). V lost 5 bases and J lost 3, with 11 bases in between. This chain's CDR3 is CASSAREPNQPQHF. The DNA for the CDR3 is TGTGCCAGCAGCGCCAGGGAGCCCAATCAGCCCCAGCATTTT.

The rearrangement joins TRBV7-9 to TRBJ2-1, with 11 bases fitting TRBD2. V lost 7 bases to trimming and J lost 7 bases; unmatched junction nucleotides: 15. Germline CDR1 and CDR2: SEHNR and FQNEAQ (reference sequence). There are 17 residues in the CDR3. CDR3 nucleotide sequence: TGTGCCAGCACCCCCCTGGGGTCTAGCGGGAGGATAAATGAGCAGTTCTTC. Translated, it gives CASTPLGSSGRINEQFF.

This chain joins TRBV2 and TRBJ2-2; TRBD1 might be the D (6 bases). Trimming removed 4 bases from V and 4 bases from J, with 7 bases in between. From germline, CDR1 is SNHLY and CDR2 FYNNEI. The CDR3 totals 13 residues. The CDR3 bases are TGTGCCAGCAGTGGGACAGTCACCGGGGAGCTGTTTTTT. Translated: CASSGTVTGELFF. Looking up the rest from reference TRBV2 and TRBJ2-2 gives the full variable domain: EPEVTQTPSHQVTQMGQEVILRCVPISNHLYFYWYRQILGQKVEFLVSFYNNEISEKSEIFDDQFSVERPDGSNFTLKIRSTKLEDSAMYFCASSGTVTGELFFGEGSRLTVL.

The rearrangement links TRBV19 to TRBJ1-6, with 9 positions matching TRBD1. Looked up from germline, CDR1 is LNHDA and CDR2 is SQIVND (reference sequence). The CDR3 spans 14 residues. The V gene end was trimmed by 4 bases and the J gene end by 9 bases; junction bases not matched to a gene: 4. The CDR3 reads CASSTTGGGSPLHF. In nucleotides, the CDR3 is TGTGCCAGTAGTACGACAGGGGGGGGTTCACCCCTCCACTTT.

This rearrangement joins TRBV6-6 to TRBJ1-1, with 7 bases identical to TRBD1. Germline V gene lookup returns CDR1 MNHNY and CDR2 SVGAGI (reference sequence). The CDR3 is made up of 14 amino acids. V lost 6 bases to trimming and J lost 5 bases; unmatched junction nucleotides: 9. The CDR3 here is CASRTTGESTEAFF. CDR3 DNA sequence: TGTGCCAGCAGAACAACAGGGGAGAGTACTGAAGCTTTCTTT.

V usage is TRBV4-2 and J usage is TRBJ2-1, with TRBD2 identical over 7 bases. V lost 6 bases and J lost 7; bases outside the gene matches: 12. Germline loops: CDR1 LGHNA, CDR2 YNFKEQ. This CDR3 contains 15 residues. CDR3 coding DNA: TGTGCCAGCAGTAGGGGCGGGAGCCGACTGAATGAGCAGTTCTTC. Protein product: CASSRGGSRLNEQFF.

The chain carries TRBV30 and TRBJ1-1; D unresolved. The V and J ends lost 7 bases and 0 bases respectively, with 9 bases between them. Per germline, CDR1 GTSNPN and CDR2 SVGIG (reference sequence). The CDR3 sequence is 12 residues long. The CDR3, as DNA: TGTGCCTACCGCAAGATGAACACTGAAGCTTTCTTT. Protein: CAYRKMNTEAFF.

The CDR3 sequence: CASSVGAGGGNTEAFF. Here the CDR3 DNA reads TGTGCCAGCAGCGTAGGGGCCGGAGGCGGGAACACTGAAGCTTTCTTT. The genes are TRBV9 and TRBJ1-1; D is unresolved. The CDR3 extends over 16 amino acids. Per germline, CDR1 SGDLS and CDR2 YYNGEE. Trimming took 0 bases from V and 1 from J, leaving 13 bases between them.

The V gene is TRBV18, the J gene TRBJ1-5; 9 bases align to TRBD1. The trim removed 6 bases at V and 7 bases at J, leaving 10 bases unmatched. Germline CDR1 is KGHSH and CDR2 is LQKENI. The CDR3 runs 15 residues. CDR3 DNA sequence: TGTGCCAGCTCCCCCTCGGGACAGGGACACCAGCCCCAGCATTTT. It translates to CASSPSGQGHQPQHF.

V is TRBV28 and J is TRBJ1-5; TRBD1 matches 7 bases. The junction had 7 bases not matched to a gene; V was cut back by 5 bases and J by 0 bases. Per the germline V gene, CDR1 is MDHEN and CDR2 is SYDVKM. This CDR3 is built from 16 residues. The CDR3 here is CASSAGGILSNQPQHF. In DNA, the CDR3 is TGTGCCAGCAGTGCAGGGGGGATACTTAGCAATCAGCCCCAGCATTTT.

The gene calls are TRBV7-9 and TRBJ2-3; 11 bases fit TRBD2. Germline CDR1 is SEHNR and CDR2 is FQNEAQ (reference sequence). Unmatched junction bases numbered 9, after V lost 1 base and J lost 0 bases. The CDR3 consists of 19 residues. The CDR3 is CASSLESSGGRTSTDTQYF. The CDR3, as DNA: TGTGCCAGCAGCTTAGAGTCTAGCGGGGGGCGAACTAGCACAGATACGCAGTATTTT.

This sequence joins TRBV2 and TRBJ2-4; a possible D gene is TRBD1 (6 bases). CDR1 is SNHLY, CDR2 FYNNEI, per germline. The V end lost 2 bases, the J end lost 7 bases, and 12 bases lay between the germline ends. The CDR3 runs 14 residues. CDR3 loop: CASSEKSQGNIQYF. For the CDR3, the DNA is TGTGCCAGCAGTGAAAAGTCGCAGGGGAACATTCAGTACTTC.

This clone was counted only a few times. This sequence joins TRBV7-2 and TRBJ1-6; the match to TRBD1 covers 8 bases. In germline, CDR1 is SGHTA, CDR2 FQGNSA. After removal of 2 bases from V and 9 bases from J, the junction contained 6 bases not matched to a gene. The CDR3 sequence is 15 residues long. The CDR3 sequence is CASSLSGGRSSPLHF. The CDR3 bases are TGTGCCAGCAGCTTATCAGGGGGCAGGAGTTCACCCCTCCACTTT.

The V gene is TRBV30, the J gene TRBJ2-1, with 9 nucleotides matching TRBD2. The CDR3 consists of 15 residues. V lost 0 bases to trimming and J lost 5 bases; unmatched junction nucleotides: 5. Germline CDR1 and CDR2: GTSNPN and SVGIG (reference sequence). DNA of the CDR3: TGTGCCTGGAGTGTTGGGCTAGCGGGAAACAATGAGCAGTTCTTC. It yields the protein CAWSVGLAGNNEQFF.

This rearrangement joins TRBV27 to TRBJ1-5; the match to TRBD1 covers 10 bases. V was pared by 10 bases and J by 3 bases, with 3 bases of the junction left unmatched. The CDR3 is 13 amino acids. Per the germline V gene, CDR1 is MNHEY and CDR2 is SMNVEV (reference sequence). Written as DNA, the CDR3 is TGTGCCATCGGACAGGGGGTCAATCAGCCCCAGCATTTT. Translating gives CAIGQGVNQPQHF.

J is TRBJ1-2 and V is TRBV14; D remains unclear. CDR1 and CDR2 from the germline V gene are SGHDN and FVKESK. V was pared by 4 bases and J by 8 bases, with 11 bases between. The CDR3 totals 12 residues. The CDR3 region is CASSLGALGYTF. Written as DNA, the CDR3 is TGTGCCAGCAGCCTCGGCGCCTTGGGCTACACCTTC.

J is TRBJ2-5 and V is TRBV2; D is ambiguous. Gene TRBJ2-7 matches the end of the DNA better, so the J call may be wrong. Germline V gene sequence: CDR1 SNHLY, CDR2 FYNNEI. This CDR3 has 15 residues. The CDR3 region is CASRVEDGFQYEQYF. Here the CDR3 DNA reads TGTGCCAGCAGGGTTGAGGACGGATTCCAATACGAGCAGTACTTC.

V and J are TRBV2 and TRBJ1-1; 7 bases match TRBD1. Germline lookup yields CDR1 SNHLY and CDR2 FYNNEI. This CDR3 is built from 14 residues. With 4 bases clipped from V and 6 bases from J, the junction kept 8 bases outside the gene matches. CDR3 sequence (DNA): TGTGCCAGCAGTGGACAGGGTGGATTATCTGAAGCTTTCTTT. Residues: CASSGQGGLSEAFF.

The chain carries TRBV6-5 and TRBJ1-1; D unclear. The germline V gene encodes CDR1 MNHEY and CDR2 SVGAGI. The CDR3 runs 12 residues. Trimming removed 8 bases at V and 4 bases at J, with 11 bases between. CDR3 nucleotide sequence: TGTGCCAGCCAATCGGAGATCACTGAAGCTTTCTTT. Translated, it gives CASQSEITEAFF.

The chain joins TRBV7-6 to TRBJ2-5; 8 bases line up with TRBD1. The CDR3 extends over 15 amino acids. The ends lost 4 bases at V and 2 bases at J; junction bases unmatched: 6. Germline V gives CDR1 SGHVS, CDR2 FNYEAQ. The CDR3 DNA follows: TGTGCCAGCAGCTCGCCCCGACAGGGGCAAGAGACCCAGTACTTC. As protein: CASSSPRQGQETQYF.

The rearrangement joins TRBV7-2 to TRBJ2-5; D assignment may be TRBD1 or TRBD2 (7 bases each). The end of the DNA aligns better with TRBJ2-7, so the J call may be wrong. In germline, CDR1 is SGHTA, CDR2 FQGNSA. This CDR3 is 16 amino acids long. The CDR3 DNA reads TGTGCCAGCAGCTTAGCGTCTCAGGGGGGGCTCTACGAGCAGTACTTC. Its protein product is CASSLASQGGLYEQYF.

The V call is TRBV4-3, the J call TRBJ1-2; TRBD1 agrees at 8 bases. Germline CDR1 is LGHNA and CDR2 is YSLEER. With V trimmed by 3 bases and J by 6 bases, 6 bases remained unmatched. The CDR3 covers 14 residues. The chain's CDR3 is CASSQDRDINGYTF. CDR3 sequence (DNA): TGCGCCAGCAGCCAGGACAGGGATATCAATGGCTACACCTTC.

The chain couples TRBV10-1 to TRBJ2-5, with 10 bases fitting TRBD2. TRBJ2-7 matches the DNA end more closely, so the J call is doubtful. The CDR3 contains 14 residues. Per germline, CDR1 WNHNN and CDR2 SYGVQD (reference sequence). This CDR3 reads CASSAGLALYEQYF. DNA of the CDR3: TGCGCCAGCAGTGCGGGACTAGCGCTCTACGAGCAGTACTTC.

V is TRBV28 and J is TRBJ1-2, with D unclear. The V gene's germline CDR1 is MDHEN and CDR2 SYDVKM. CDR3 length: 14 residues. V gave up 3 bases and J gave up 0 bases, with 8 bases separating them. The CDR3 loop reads CASSFGQSNYGYTF. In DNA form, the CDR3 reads TGTGCCAGCAGTTTTGGGCAGTCTAACTATGGCTACACCTTC.

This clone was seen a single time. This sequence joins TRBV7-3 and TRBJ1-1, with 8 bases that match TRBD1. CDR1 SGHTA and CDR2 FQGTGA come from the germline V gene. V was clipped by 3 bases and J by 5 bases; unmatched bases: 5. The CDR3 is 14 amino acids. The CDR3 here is CASSFAGGTTEAFF. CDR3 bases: TGTGCCAGCAGCTTCGCAGGGGGCACAACTGAAGCTTTCTTT. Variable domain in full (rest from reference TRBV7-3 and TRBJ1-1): GAGVSQTPSNKVTEKGKYVELRCDPISGHTALYWYRQSLGQGPEFLIYFQGTGAADDSGLPNDRFFAVRPEGSVSTLKIQRTERGDSAVYLCASSFAGGTTEAFFGQGTRLTVV.